Listed below are T cell receptor beta chains from one sample, sequenced in a study of cytomegalovirus exposure and HLA in healthy donors. Sequencing used immunoSEQ multiplex PCR; TCRdb keeps in-frame clones, though not all of them. The data hold 150,000 to 200,000 clones, with 65% to 90% observed a single time. Sequenced material: PBMCs. The receptor source for this set is a human donor in good health. Each CDR3 is given with its conserved first and last residue. A D gene is named only where the DNA matches it firmly. Clone size, where shown, is once, few, many, or a class for clones that have expanded.

clone_size: NA; j_call: TRBJ2-7; d_call: NA; v_call: TRBV19; cdr3_nt: TGTGCCAGTAGTACAGGGCCCTACGAGCAGTACTTC; cdr3_aa: CASSTGPYEQYF
clone_size: NA; j_call: TRBJ2-3; d_call: NA; v_call: TRBV18; cdr3_nt: TGTGCCAGCTCACCGCGGGCGGATACGCAGTATTTT; cdr3_aa: CASSPRADTQYF
clone_size: once; j_call: TRBJ2-5; d_call: NA; v_call: TRBV7-2; cdr3_nt: TGTGCCAGCAGCTTAAATCCGGGACTGAAAGAGACCCAGTACTTC; cdr3_aa: CASSLNPGLKETQYF
clone_size: NA; j_call: TRBJ1-2; d_call: TRBD1; v_call: TRBV28; cdr3_nt: TGTGCCAGCATTCGGCAGGGGGATGACTTTGGTGGCTACACCTTC; cdr3_aa: CASIRQGDDFGGYTF
clone_size: NA; j_call: TRBJ1-5; d_call: NA; v_call: TRBV6-6; cdr3_nt: TGTGCCAGCAGTCTCGGACCCCCGGGGGACCAGCCCCAGCATTTT; cdr3_aa: CASSLGPPGDQPQHF
clone_size: NA; j_call: TRBJ2-3; d_call: NA; v_call: TRBV12-5; cdr3_nt: TGTGCTAGTGGTCTGAGGGTGTCCAGCACAGATACGCAGTATTTT; cdr3_aa: CASGLRVSSTDTQYF
clone_size: NA; j_call: TRBJ2-5; d_call: TRBD2; v_call: TRBV7-6; cdr3_nt: TGTGCCAGCAGCCCCTCGCCTAGCGGGGGCCGAGAGACCCAGTACTTC; cdr3_aa: CASSPSPSGGRETQYF
clone_size: NA; j_call: TRBJ2-3; d_call: TRBD2; v_call: TRBV10-3; cdr3_nt: TGTGCCATCAGTGAGGCCAGCGGGGGGGCCTTAGATACGCAGTATTTT; cdr3_aa: CAISEASGGALDTQYF
clone_size: NA; j_call: TRBJ2-3; d_call: TRBD1; v_call: TRBV7-9; cdr3_nt: TGTGCCAGCAGCTCCAGGTGGGACAGGGGAAGCGGGCGCACAGATACGCAGTATTTT; cdr3_aa: CASSSRWDRGSGRTDTQYF
clone_size: NA; j_call: TRBJ2-7; d_call: NA; v_call: TRBV5-6; cdr3_nt: TGTGCCAGCAGCTTGATGGGCCCCCGATTTGGGCAGTACTTC; cdr3_aa: CASSLMGPRFGQYF
clone_size: NA; j_call: TRBJ2-7; d_call: TRBD2; v_call: TRBV15; cdr3_nt: TGTGCCACCAGCAGAGAGGGGCTAGCGGGGGCCTACGAGCAGTACTTC; cdr3_aa: CATSREGLAGAYEQYF
clone_size: once; j_call: TRBJ2-2; d_call: TRBD1; v_call: TRBV7-9; cdr3_nt: TGTGCCAGCAGCGCCAGGACAGGGACCACCGGGGAGCTGTTTTTT; cdr3_aa: CASSARTGTTGELFF
clone_size: NA; j_call: TRBJ2-7; d_call: TRBD2; v_call: TRBV4-3; cdr3_nt: TGCGCCAGCAGCCAGAGACTAGCGGGGGGCTCCTACGAGCAGTACTTC; cdr3_aa: CASSQRLAGGSYEQYF
clone_size: NA; j_call: TRBJ2-1; d_call: TRBD1; v_call: TRBV7-9; cdr3_nt: TGTTCCAGCAGCTTTTTTTTTATACCGGACAGGGCCTACAATGAGCAGTTCTTC; cdr3_aa: CSSSFFFIPDRAYNEQFF
clone_size: NA; j_call: TRBJ2-7; d_call: TRBD1; v_call: TRBV4-2; cdr3_nt: TGTGCCAGCAGCCAGGGACAGGAGGCCCTATCCTACGAGCAGTACTTC; cdr3_aa: CASSQGQEALSYEQYF
clone_size: once; j_call: TRBJ1-1; d_call: NA; v_call: TRBV6-5; cdr3_nt: TGTGCCAGCAGTTACTCGACGGGGACTGCCCTGTGGGCTTTCTTT; cdr3_aa: CASSYSTGTALWAFF
clone_size: NA; j_call: TRBJ2-2; d_call: NA; v_call: TRBV10-3; cdr3_nt: TGTGCCACCTCGGGGGGCCGGGACACCGGGGAGCTGTTTTTT; cdr3_aa: CATSGGRDTGELFF
clone_size: NA; j_call: TRBJ2-7; d_call: TRBD1; v_call: TRBV19; cdr3_nt: TGTGCCAGTAGTAGAACAGGGGATCGGGAGCAGTACTTC; cdr3_aa: CASSRTGDREQYF
clone_size: few; j_call: TRBJ1-6; d_call: TRBD1; v_call: TRBV29-1; cdr3_nt: TGCAGCGTACAGGGGGCGACTAATTCACCCCTCCACTTT; cdr3_aa: CSVQGATNSPLHF
clone_size: NA; j_call: TRBJ2-1; d_call: TRBD2; v_call: TRBV6-1; cdr3_nt: TGTGCCAGCAGTGAAGGGAGCGGCGGGGGATACAATGAGCAGTTCTTC; cdr3_aa: CASSEGSGGGYNEQFF
clone_size: NA; j_call: TRBJ1-1; d_call: TRBD1; v_call: TRBV5-1; cdr3_nt: TGCGCCAGCAGCTTGTCTGGGACAGGTGAAGCTTTCTTT; cdr3_aa: CASSLSGTGEAFF
clone_size: NA; j_call: TRBJ2-3; d_call: TRBD2; v_call: TRBV4-3; cdr3_nt: TGCGCCAGCAGCCAAAGGGGCGGGGGGTACACAGATACGCAGTATTTT; cdr3_aa: CASSQRGGGYTDTQYF
clone_size: NA; j_call: TRBJ2-1; d_call: TRBD2; v_call: TRBV9; cdr3_nt: TGTGCCAGCAGCGAAGCCGTTTCTCGTCTAGCGGGGAGAAATGAGCAGTTCTTC; cdr3_aa: CASSEAVSRLAGRNEQFF
clone_size: few; j_call: TRBJ1-1; d_call: TRBD1; v_call: TRBV5-1; cdr3_nt: TGCGCCAGCCGTCGGGGACAGACGAACACTGAAGCTTTCTTT; cdr3_aa: CASRRGQTNTEAFF
clone_size: NA; j_call: TRBJ1-1; d_call: NA; v_call: TRBV15; cdr3_nt: TGTGCCACCAGCACCCCAGGGGAGACTGAAGCTTTCTTT; cdr3_aa: CATSTPGETEAFF
clone_size: NA; j_call: TRBJ2-7; d_call: NA; v_call: TRBV6-1; cdr3_nt: TGTGCCAGCAGTGGGATTACCGGGACTTTAACTCATTTCTCCTACGAGCAGTACTTC; cdr3_aa: CASSGITGTLTHFSYEQYF
clone_size: NA; j_call: TRBJ1-1; d_call: NA; v_call: TRBV5-6; cdr3_nt: TGTGCCAGCAGCTTGGTGCCAGGGCGCGGTGTCACTGAAGCTTTCTTT; cdr3_aa: CASSLVPGRGVTEAFF
clone_size: NA; j_call: TRBJ1-2; d_call: TRBD1; v_call: TRBV7-2; cdr3_nt: TGTGCCAGCAGCCTTGGACAGGGGTTTCATGGCTACACCTTC; cdr3_aa: CASSLGQGFHGYTF
clone_size: NA; j_call: TRBJ1-5; d_call: TRBD1; v_call: TRBV7-9; cdr3_nt: TGTTCCAGCAGCTTGGGGACAGGGACCCAGCATTTT; cdr3_aa: CSSSLGTGTQHF
clone_size: NA; j_call: TRBJ2-5; d_call: TRBD2; v_call: TRBV9; cdr3_nt: TGTGCCAGCAGCGTAGGAAAGCGGGGGGGGTCCGAGACCCAGTACTTC; cdr3_aa: CASSVGKRGGSETQYF
clone_size: NA; j_call: TRBJ2-5; d_call: TRBD1; v_call: TRBV10-3; cdr3_nt: TGTGCCATCAGTGGGGCGACAGGGGGGGGAGAGACCCAGTACTTC; cdr3_aa: CAISGATGGGETQYF
clone_size: NA; j_call: TRBJ2-7; d_call: NA; v_call: TRBV7-7; cdr3_nt: TGTGCCAGCAGCACCGACACTTTGGGCGAGCAGTACTTC; cdr3_aa: CASSTDTLGEQYF
clone_size: NA; j_call: TRBJ1-6; d_call: NA; v_call: TRBV6-6; cdr3_nt: TGTGCCAGCAGTTACTCCGCAGACTATAATTCACCCCTCCACTTT; cdr3_aa: CASSYSADYNSPLHF
clone_size: NA; j_call: TRBJ2-5; d_call: NA; v_call: TRBV18; cdr3_nt: TGTGCCAGCTCACCCTTAGTCGGGTCGGCCCCAAAAGAGACCCAGTACTTC; cdr3_aa: CASSPLVGSAPKETQYF
clone_size: NA; j_call: TRBJ2-5; d_call: NA; v_call: TRBV6-1; cdr3_nt: TGTGCCAGCATCCTGTGGCTGTACCAAGAGACCCAGTACTTC; cdr3_aa: CASILWLYQETQYF
clone_size: NA; j_call: TRBJ1-1; d_call: TRBD1; v_call: TRBV4-3; cdr3_nt: TGCGCCAGCAGCCGGAATACAGGGGACTCTGAAGCTTTCTTT; cdr3_aa: CASSRNTGDSEAFF
clone_size: NA; j_call: TRBJ2-7; d_call: NA; v_call: TRBV18; cdr3_nt: TGTGCCAGCTCACCCCCGAGCAGGGGAGCCTACGAGCAGTACTTC; cdr3_aa: CASSPPSRGAYEQYF
clone_size: NA; j_call: TRBJ2-3; d_call: TRBD1; v_call: TRBV9; cdr3_nt: TGTGCCAGCAGCGTCGGACAGGGGTTGGGCACAGATACGCAGTATTTT; cdr3_aa: CASSVGQGLGTDTQYF
clone_size: NA; j_call: TRBJ1-2; d_call: NA; v_call: TRBV13; cdr3_nt: TGTGCCAGCAGTGGGTTAGGAGGGAACTGGGGCTACACCTTC; cdr3_aa: CASSGLGGNWGYTF
clone_size: NA; j_call: TRBJ2-3; d_call: NA; v_call: TRBV5-5; cdr3_nt: TGTGCCAGCAGAGCTGTAGCGGACAGGCGCACAGATACGCAGTATTTT; cdr3_aa: CASRAVADRRTDTQYF
clone_size: NA; j_call: TRBJ2-3; d_call: TRBD2; v_call: TRBV5-1; cdr3_nt: TGCGCCAGCAGCTGGAGGGGGACTAGCGGGGGCATAGATACGCAGTATTTT; cdr3_aa: CASSWRGTSGGIDTQYF
clone_size: once; j_call: TRBJ1-2; d_call: TRBD1; v_call: TRBV10-3; cdr3_nt: TGTGCCATCAGTGAGGGGACAGAGGGCGGCTACACCTTC; cdr3_aa: CAISEGTEGGYTF
clone_size: NA; j_call: TRBJ1-1; d_call: NA; v_call: TRBV5-4; cdr3_nt: TGTGCCAGCAGCAACGTTAGCACTGAAGCTTTCTTT; cdr3_aa: CASSNVSTEAFF
clone_size: NA; j_call: TRBJ1-3; d_call: TRBD1; v_call: TRBV5-1; cdr3_nt: TGCGCCAGCAGCGAAGACAGGGGAGGAAACACCATATATTTT; cdr3_aa: CASSEDRGGNTIYF
clone_size: NA; j_call: TRBJ2-3; d_call: NA; v_call: TRBV27; cdr3_nt: TGTGCCAGCAGTTTGGGCGGGGTTGATACGCAGTATTTT; cdr3_aa: CASSLGGVDTQYF
clone_size: NA; j_call: TRBJ1-4; d_call: TRBD1; v_call: TRBV7-9; cdr3_nt: TGTGCCAGCAGCTTAGAGGGGGCGACTAATGAAAAACTGTTTTTT; cdr3_aa: CASSLEGATNEKLFF
clone_size: NA; j_call: TRBJ2-7; d_call: NA; v_call: TRBV11-2; cdr3_nt: TGTGCCAGCAGCTCGACAGGCTACGAGCAGTACTTC; cdr3_aa: CASSSTGYEQYF
clone_size: NA; j_call: TRBJ2-7; d_call: TRBD2; v_call: TRBV29-1; cdr3_nt: TGCAGCGTCGGAAGGGAGGGGTACGAGCAGTACTTC; cdr3_aa: CSVGREGYEQYF
clone_size: NA; j_call: TRBJ1-1; d_call: NA; v_call: TRBV5-1; cdr3_nt: TGCGCCAGCAGCTTCGGGGTGGGCACTGAAGCTTTCTTT; cdr3_aa: CASSFGVGTEAFF
clone_size: once; j_call: TRBJ2-1; d_call: TRBD2; v_call: TRBV6-5; cdr3_nt: TGTGCCAGCAGCCTAGCGGGGGAGCACAATGAGCAGTTCTTC; cdr3_aa: CASSLAGEHNEQFF
clone_size: NA; j_call: TRBJ2-5; d_call: NA; v_call: TRBV6-5; cdr3_nt: TGTGCCAGCAGTCCGGGGAATCAAGAGACCCAGTACTTC; cdr3_aa: CASSPGNQETQYF
clone_size: NA; j_call: TRBJ2-2; d_call: NA; v_call: TRBV2; cdr3_nt: TGTGCCAGCAGTGACACGCGGGGCACCGGGGAGCTGTTTTTT; cdr3_aa: CASSDTRGTGELFF
clone_size: NA; j_call: TRBJ1-5; d_call: NA; v_call: TRBV5-8; cdr3_nt: TGTGCCAGCCGTACCACAGGGACCTATAGCAATCAGCCCCAGCATTTT; cdr3_aa: CASRTTGTYSNQPQHF
clone_size: NA; j_call: TRBJ2-6; d_call: NA; v_call: TRBV9; cdr3_nt: TGTGCCAGCAGCGTAGAAGGGGTAGGGGCCAACGTCCTGACTTTC; cdr3_aa: CASSVEGVGANVLTF
clone_size: NA; j_call: TRBJ1-1; d_call: TRBD1; v_call: TRBV29-1; cdr3_nt: TGCAGCGTTAAAACGTGGACAGGGCCCTATGAAGCTTTCTTT; cdr3_aa: CSVKTWTGPYEAFF
clone_size: NA; j_call: TRBJ2-2; d_call: TRBD1; v_call: TRBV5-1; cdr3_nt: TGCGCCAGCAGCTTGGCATCTTTCGGGACAGGGGCTTCTACCGGGGAGCTGTTTTTT; cdr3_aa: CASSLASFGTGASTGELFF
clone_size: NA; j_call: TRBJ1-1; d_call: NA; v_call: TRBV5-1; cdr3_nt: TGCGCAAGCGGAATCTCGGGGGACACTGAAGCTTTCTTT; cdr3_aa: CASGISGDTEAFF